A single sample gave rise to the 2 T cell receptor beta chains below, sequenced in a study of cytomegalovirus exposure and HLA in healthy donors. The assay was immunoSEQ multiplex PCR, and TCRdb's table has in-frame clones only and misses some. The table lists about 330,000 clones, just over 85% of them singletons. The material sequenced was PBMCs. Receptor source: a woman aged 18 to 35 in good health and CMV-seronegative.

The V and J genes are TRBV4-1 and TRBJ1-5; tentative D call: TRBD1 (6 bases). The CDR3 totals 15 residues. Germline CDR1 is MGHRA and CDR2 is YSYEKL. Trimming took off 2 bases at V and 5 bases at J, with 13 bases between the two ends. The CDR3 region is CASSQPGTPYQPQHF. The CDR3 DNA reads TGCGCCAGCAGCCAACCCGGGACACCGTATCAGCCCCAGCATTTT.

V gene TRBV25-1 combines with J gene TRBJ1-4, with D hard to call. The CDR3 has 13 residues. V was pared by 8 bases and J by 0 bases, with 7 bases between. CDR1 and CDR2 (germline): MGHDK, SYGVNS. Written as DNA, the CDR3 is TGTGCCAGCGAGGGCACAACTAATGAAAAACTGTTTTTT. It encodes CASEGTTNEKLFF.